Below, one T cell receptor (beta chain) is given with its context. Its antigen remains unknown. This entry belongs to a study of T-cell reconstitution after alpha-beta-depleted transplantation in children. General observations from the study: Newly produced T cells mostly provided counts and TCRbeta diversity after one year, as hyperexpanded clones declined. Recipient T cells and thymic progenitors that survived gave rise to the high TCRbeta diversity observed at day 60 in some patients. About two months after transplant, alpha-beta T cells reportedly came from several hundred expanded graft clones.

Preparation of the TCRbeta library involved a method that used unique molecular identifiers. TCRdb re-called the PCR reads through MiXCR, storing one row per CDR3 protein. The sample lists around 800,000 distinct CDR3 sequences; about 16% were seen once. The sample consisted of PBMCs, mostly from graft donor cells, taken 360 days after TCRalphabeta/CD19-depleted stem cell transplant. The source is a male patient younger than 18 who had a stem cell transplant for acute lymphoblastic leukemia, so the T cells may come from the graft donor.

CDR3 in amino acids: CASTGGLAATQYF. As DNA, the CDR3 is TGTGCCAGCACAGGGGGGCTAGCGGCGACCCAGTACTTC. This chain joins TRBV27 and TRBJ2-5; possibly TRBD1 or TRBD2 for D (7 bases each). V dropped 7 bases and J dropped 7 bases, with 16 bases sitting between them. The germline gives CDR1 MNHEY, CDR2 SMNVEV (reference sequence). The CDR3 loop spans 13 amino acids.